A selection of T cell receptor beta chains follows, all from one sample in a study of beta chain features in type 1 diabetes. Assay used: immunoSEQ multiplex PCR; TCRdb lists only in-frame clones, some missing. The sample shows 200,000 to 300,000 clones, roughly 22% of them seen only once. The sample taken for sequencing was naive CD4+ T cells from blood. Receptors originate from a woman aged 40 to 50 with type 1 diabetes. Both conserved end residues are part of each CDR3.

CDR3aa: CASSQTGVETEAFF; j_gene: TRBJ1-1; v_gene: TRBV28
CDR3aa: CASSTNRDGYTF; j_gene: TRBJ1-2; v_gene: TRBV6-6
CDR3aa: CASSLRLAGTDTQYF; j_gene: TRBJ2-3; v_gene: TRBV7-3
CDR3aa: CASSPLFSGSYEQYF; j_gene: TRBJ2-7; v_gene: TRBV6-6
CDR3aa: CAWSLTGGPSNQPQHF; j_gene: TRBJ1-5; v_gene: TRBV30
CDR3aa: CASSPTLQGAGGEQFF; j_gene: TRBJ2-1; v_gene: TRBV2
CDR3aa: CAYSRSSGNTIYF; j_gene: TRBJ1-3; v_gene: TRBV30
CDR3aa: CALDRGAGNEQFF; j_gene: TRBJ2-1; v_gene: TRBV7-9
CDR3aa: CASSARGGLREQFF; j_gene: TRBJ2-1; v_gene: TRBV9
CDR3aa: CAWTPTAGANVLTF; j_gene: TRBJ2-6; v_gene: TRBV30
CDR3aa: CASSQDRGRPLHF; j_gene: TRBJ1-6; v_gene: TRBV4-3
CDR3aa: CAWSVAGAAMGGYTF; j_gene: TRBJ1-2; v_gene: TRBV30
CDR3aa: CASSLWAGLNTEAFF; j_gene: TRBJ1-1; v_gene: TRBV28
CDR3aa: CASSPDRENTGELFF; j_gene: TRBJ2-2; v_gene: TRBV5-1
CDR3aa: CASNLGGGQETQYF; j_gene: TRBJ2-5; v_gene: TRBV2
CDR3aa: CASTLDWAYEQYF; j_gene: TRBJ2-7; v_gene: TRBV28
CDR3aa: CASSQDGTSGIRVKGNEQFF; j_gene: TRBJ2-1; v_gene: TRBV4-2
CDR3aa: CASSQDNSGASNEQFF; j_gene: TRBJ2-1; v_gene: TRBV4-1
CDR3aa: CASSLAGTGNTEAFF; j_gene: TRBJ1-1; v_gene: TRBV11-2
CDR3aa: CASSPRWAGGAWETQYF; j_gene: TRBJ2-5; v_gene: TRBV7-8
CDR3aa: CAWSGSGLGEKLFF; j_gene: TRBJ1-4; v_gene: TRBV30
CDR3aa: CAYSTGGYGYTF; j_gene: TRBJ1-2; v_gene: TRBV30
CDR3aa: CASSQMDTTDTQYF; j_gene: TRBJ2-3; v_gene: TRBV4-2
CDR3aa: CASSSGTAEIYEQYF; j_gene: TRBJ2-7; v_gene: TRBV6-6